The rows below give T cell receptor beta chains drawn from one sample of a study of T cell changes during pregnancy in multiple sclerosis. Sequencing was performed with immunoSEQ multiplex PCR; in TCRdb, only in-frame clones are kept and a portion is missing. The sample has around 58,000 clones; about 89% are singletons. The material sequenced was CD4+ T cells from peripheral blood mononuclear cells, taken after pregnancy. The receptors stem from a female donor in good health, enrolled as a control in a pregnancy study. Each CDR3 is given with its conserved first and last residue. The D gene is left open where the match is weak.

TRBV29-1	NA	CSVEVLPDTEAFF
TRBV10-3	NA	CAISVRSGQNTGELFF
TRBV9	TRBD1	CASSVDRAGYGYTF
TRBV7-2	TRBD2	CASSGTSASTRQYF
TRBV2	NA	CAGSSLGNQPQHF
TRBV4-2	NA	CASSPRGGDTGELFF
TRBV19	NA	CASSQGPTEAFF
TRBV29-1	TRBD1	CSVERPDRHWDTQYF
TRBV6-6	TRBD2	CASSPGLAGTYEQYF
TRBV7-2	TRBD1	CASSLTGAYGYTF
TRBV15	NA	CATSRDPGPQETQYF
TRBV6-4	NA	CASSVTGTTEQFF
TRBV7-8	TRBD1	CASSPQTGDYGYTF
TRBV7-2	TRBD1	CASSRGGQALAYTEAFF
TRBV21-1	NA	CASSPPSPEGTGELFF
TRBV30	NA	CAWSGWRGGSPLHF
TRBV7-2	NA	CASSLGVWGSRYNSPLHF
TRBV5-1	TRBD1	CASSYTGQGANFGNTIYF
TRBV7-8	NA	CASSSPGGGILHF
TRBV7-3	TRBD1	CASSWGQGPYEQYF
TRBV7-8	TRBD2	CASRPSGGAYETQYF
TRBV4-3	NA	CASSQPVYGANTGELFF
TRBV7-9	TRBD1	CASSGQGWETQYF
TRBV5-5	TRBD1	CASSLVLDMGRGSTDTQYF
TRBV5-6	TRBD1	CASSLTGGRTEAFF
TRBV5-4	TRBD1	CASSADRAPRYTF
TRBV14	TRBD1	CASSQETGVLETQYF
TRBV14	TRBD2	CASSLLAGQETQYF
TRBV7-9	NA	CASSLGFGQGYEQYF
TRBV7-9	TRBD1	CASSSTGGAYEQYF
TRBV7-2	TRBD2	CASSFSGGRTDTQYF
TRBV5-4	TRBD1	CASSYGGTGERYGYTF
TRBV4-2	NA	CASSQGRSASGYTF
TRBV9	NA	CASSVAASTGELFF
TRBV9	NA	CASSPRHLPGTGELFF
TRBV18	NA	CASSETANYGYTF
TRBV9	NA	CASSVVQANTEAFF
TRBV7-3	TRBD1	CASSQRDRATDTQYF
TRBV6-1	TRBD2	CASSVLAGGRSRTDTQYF
TRBV19	TRBD1	CASSPSGQPFREQFF